This T cell receptor (beta chain) was documented in a study of cytomegalovirus exposure and HLA in healthy donors. Study information: Clustering assigned about 80% of the approximately 390 genotyped donors to the Caucasian-associated ancestry cluster.

Primers included in the PCR were 60 Vbeta and 13 Jbeta primers. The repertoire was sequenced with immunoSEQ multiplex PCR; TCRdb's copy has only in-frame clones and lacks some. The sample holds more than 90,000 clones; around 74% are singletons and the top ten take roughly 6.9%. This clonotype was sampled from a man aged 40-49 years in good health and CMV-seropositive. Sequences were obtained from PBMCs.

In nucleotides, the CDR3 is TGTGCCAGCAGTCAAGGGGGTAGCGGGGGGACCACCGAGACCCAGTACTTC. Translated, it gives CASSQGGSGGTTETQYF. The V call is TRBV2, the J call TRBJ2-5; 10 nucleotides line up with TRBD2. This CDR3 contains 17 residues. The trim removed 5 bases at V and 5 bases at J, leaving 14 bases unmatched. Germline CDR1 is SNHLY and CDR2 is FYNNEI. Using reference TRBV2 and TRBJ2-5 for the parts outside the CDR3, the full variable domain is EPEVTQTPSHQVTQMGQEVILRCVPISNHLYFYWYRQILGQKVEFLVSFYNNEISEKSEIFDDQFSVERPDGSNFTLKIRSTKLEDSAMYFCASSQGGSGGTTETQYFGPGTRLLVL.